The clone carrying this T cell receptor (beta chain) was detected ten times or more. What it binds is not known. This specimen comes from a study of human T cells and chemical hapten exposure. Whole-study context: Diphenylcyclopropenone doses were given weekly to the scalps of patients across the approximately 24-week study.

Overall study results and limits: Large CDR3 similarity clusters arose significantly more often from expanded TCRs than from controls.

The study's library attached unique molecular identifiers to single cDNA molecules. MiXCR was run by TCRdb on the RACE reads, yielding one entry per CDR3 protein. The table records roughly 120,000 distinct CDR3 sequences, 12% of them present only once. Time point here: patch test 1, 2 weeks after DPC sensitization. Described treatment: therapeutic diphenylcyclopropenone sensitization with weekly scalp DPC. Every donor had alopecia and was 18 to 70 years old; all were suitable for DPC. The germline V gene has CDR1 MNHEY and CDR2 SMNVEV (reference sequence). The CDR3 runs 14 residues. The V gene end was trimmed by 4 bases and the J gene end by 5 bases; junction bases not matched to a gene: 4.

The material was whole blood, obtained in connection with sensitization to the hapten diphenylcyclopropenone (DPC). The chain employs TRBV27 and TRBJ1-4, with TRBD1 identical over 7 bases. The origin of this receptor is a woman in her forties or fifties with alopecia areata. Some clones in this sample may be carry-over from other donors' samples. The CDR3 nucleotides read TGTGCCAGCAGTTCGGGGACAGAGAATGAAAAACTGTTTTTT. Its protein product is CASSSGTENEKLFF.